This record covers a single TCR beta chain. This entry belongs to a study of blood T cell repertoires in COVID-19. The CDR3 length is 18 residues. J gave up 5 bases and V 5 bases, and 12 bases lay outside the gene matches. Looked up from germline, CDR1 is SGHTA and CDR2 is FQGNSA. Sequenced by immunoSEQ multiplex PCR; TCRdb stores in-frame clones only, minus some. The repertoire holds some 66,000 clones, with 65% to 90% as singletons. Sequenced: peripheral blood. This rearrangement joins TRBV7-2 to TRBJ2-1; 13 bases are a match to TRBD2. This TCR derives from a man aged 55 to 69 with acute or convalescent COVID-19. The CDR3 is CASSLLRLAGGPHNEQFF. CDR3 sequence (DNA): TGTGCCAGCAGCCTTTTACGACTAGCGGGGGGCCCTCACAATGAGCAGTTCTTC.